This TCR beta chain was captured by sequencing in a study of regulatory T cells in long-lasting Graves disease. Sample time point: newly diagnosed GD, antithyroid drugs for less than 3 months. PBMC-derived RNA was used for the TCR library. Study conclusions and caveats: With a small sample size, accuracy may have been reduced.

This clonotype appeared many times. Its antigen is still unknown. Germline assignment: CDR1 MNHEY and CDR2 SVGEGT. The CDR3 covers 15 residues. The V gene end was trimmed by 4 bases and the J gene end by 3 bases; junction bases not matched to a gene: 7. Arm-PCR with iRepertoire HTBI primers amplified the CDR3 regions for these TCR beta libraries. Original processing notes: Detected in the samples were roughly 60 TRBV and approximately 14 TRBJ segments. From the multiplex PCR reads, TCRdb called clonotypes with MiXCR, one entry per CDR3 protein. The authors' filters were not applied to this entry. This sample yields about 220,000 distinct CDR3 sequences, of which around a fifth are seen a single time; around 11% belongs to the top ten. The sample was also reused in another study, on T cells in Graves' hyperthyroidism and ophthalmopathy. That source notes: Hyperthyroidism patients were newly diagnosed, had disease duration under 2 months, and were aged 18 to 65 years. With the HTBI primer set, the TCR CDR3 went through a first round of RT-PCR.

V usage is TRBV6-2 or TRBV6-3 and J usage is TRBJ1-2; 8 bases line up with TRBD1. The sequence derives from a woman in her 30s with Graves disease. This specimen consisted of peripheral blood mononuclear cells (PBMCs), obtained at new diagnosis, from a patient treated with antithyroid drugs. For the CDR3, the DNA is TGTGCCAGCAGTTTACAGACAGGGGTCGACTATGGCTACACCTTC. Protein sequence: CASSLQTGVDYGYTF.